This is a list of T cell receptor beta chains from one sample in a study of T cells after posttransplantation cyclophosphamide. Method: immunoSEQ multiplex PCR; TCRdb's copy keeps in-frame clones and lacks some. Listed for the sample are about 36,000 clones, none seen a single time. The material sequenced was PBMCs. All receptors derive from a girl aged 10-17 years in good health, CMV-negative, and a related stem cell transplant donor. Both conserved end residues are part of each CDR3. Size is stated for part of the rows, as once, few or many counts, or as a class when the clone is expanded.

j_call | v_call | clone_size | cdr3_aa
TRBJ2-3 | TRBV5-1 | many | CASSLTSGGAVDTQYF
TRBJ1-5 | TRBV5-1 | few | CASRPGGEGQPQHF
TRBJ1-6 | TRBV28 | few | CASSSPGQNSPLHF
TRBJ2-3 | TRBV5-1 | many | CASSSFPGLAGADTQYF
TRBJ2-5 | TRBV27 | few | CASSGRGAWVETQYF
TRBJ2-3 | TRBV6-1 | many | CASSEGPGDTGVGWAATWDTQYF
TRBJ2-7 | TRBV7-8 | few | CASSLSPLAGGEQYF
TRBJ1-4 | TRBV5-4 | many | CASSLGGEGEKLFF
TRBJ1-1 | TRBV27 | many | CASSLSPNTEAFF
TRBJ1-4 | TRBV27 | - | CASSPQPGQINEKLFF
TRBJ2-1 | TRBV5-8 | many | CASSFRSGRGYNEQFF
TRBJ1-3 | TRBV2 | few | CASKLPGDSGNTIYF
TRBJ1-1 | TRBV19 | many | CASSISRGTEAFF